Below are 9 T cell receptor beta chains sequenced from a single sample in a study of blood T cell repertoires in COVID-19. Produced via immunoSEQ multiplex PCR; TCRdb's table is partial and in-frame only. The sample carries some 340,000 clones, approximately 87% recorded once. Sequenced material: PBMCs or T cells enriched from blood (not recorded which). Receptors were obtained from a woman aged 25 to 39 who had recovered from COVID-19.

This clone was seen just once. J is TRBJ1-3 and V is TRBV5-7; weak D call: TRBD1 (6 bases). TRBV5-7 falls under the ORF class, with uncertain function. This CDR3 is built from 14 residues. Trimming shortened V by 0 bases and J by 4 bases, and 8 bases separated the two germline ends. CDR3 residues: CASSLGQEGNTIYF. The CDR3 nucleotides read TGTGCCAGCAGCTTGGGACAGGAGGGAAACACCATATATTTT.

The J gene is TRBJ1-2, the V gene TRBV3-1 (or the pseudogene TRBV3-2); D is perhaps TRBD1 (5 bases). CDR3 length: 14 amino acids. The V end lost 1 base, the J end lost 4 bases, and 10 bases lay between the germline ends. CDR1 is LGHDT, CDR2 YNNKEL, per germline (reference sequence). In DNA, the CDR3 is TGTGCCAGCAGCCAAGGGGGAGGGGTCTATGGCTACACCTTC. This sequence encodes CASSQGGGVYGYTF.

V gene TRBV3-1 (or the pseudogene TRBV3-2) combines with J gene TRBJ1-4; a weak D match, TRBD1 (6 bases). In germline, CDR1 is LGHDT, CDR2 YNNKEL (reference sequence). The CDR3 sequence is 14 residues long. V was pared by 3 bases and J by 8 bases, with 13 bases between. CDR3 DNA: TGTGCCAGCAGCCACACAACAGGGTGGGAAAAACTGTTTTTT. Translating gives CASSHTTGWEKLFF.

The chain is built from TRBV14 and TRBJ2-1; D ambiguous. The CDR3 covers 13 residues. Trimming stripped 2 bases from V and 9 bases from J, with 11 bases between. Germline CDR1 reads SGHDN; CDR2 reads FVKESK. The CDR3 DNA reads TGTGCCAGCAGCCAATCATCGCGCGGTGAGCAGTTCTTC. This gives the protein CASSQSSRGEQFF.

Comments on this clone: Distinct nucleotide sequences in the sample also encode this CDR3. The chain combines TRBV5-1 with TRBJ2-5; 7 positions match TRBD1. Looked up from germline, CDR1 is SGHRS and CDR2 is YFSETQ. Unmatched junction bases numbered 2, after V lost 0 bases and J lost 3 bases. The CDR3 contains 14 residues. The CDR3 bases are TGCGCCAGCAGCTTGGCCGGGACAGAAGAGACCCAGTACTTC. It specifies CASSLAGTEETQYF.

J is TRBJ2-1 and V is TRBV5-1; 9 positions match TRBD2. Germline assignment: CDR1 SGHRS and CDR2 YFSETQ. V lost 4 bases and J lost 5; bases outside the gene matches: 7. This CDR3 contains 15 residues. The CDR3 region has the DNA TGCGCCAGCAGCCGTGTGCGGGGGGGTAACAATGAGCAGTTCTTC. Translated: CASSRVRGGNNEQFF.

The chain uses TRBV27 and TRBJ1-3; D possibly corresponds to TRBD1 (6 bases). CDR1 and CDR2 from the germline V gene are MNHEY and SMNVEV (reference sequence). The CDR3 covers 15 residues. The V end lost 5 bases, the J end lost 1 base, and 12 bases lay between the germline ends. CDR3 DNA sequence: TGTGCCAGCAGTACAGGGTTGGGGTCTGGAAACACCATATATTTT. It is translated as CASSTGLGSGNTIYF.

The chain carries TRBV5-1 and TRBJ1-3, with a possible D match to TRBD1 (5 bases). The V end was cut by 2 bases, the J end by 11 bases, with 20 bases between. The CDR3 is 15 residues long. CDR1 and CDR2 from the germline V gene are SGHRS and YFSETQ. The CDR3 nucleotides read TGCGCCAGCAGCTTAACTTGGGGGGAGACCAGCGCCATATATTTT. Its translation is CASSLTWGETSAIYF.

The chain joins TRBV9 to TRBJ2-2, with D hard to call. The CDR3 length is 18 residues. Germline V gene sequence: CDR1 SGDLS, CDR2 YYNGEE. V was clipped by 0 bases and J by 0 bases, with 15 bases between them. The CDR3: CASSVGAGSYANTGELFF. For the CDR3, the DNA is TGTGCCAGCAGCGTAGGGGCAGGCAGTTACGCGAACACCGGGGAGCTGTTTTTT.